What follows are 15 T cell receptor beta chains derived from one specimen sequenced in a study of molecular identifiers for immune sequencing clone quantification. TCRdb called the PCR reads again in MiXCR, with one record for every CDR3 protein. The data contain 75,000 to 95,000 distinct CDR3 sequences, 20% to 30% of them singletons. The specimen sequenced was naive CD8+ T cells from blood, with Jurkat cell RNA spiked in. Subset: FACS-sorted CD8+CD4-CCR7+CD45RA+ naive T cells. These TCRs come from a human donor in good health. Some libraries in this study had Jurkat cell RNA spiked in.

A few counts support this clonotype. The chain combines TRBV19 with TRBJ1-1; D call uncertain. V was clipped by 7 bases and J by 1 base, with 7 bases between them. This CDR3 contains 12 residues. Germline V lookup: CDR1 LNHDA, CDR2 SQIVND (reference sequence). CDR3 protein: CASNLGNTEAFF. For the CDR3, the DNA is TGTGCCAGTAATCTGGGGAACACTGAAGCTTTCTTT.

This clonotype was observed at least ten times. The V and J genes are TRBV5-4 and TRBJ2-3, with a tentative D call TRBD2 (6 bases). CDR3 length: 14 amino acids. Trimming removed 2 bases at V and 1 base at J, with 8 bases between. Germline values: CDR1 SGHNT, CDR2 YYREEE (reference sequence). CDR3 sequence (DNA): TGTGCCAGCAGCTTTCGCGGGGGCACAGATACGCAGTATTTT. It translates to CASSFRGGTDTQYF. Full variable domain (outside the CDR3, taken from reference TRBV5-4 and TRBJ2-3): ETGVTQSPTHLIKTRGQQVTLRCSSQSGHNTVSWYQQALGQGPQFIFQYYREEENGRGNFPPRFSGLQFPNYSSELNVNALELDDSALYLCASSFRGGTDTQYFGPGTRLTVL.

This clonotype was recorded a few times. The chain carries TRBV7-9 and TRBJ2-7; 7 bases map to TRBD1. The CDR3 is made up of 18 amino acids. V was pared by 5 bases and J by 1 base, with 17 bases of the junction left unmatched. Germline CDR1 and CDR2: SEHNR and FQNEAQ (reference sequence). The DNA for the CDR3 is TGTGCCAGCAGCGCAGCCCCAGGGGGACCAGTCGGGTCCTACGAGCAGTACTTC. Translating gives CASSAAPGGPVGSYEQYF. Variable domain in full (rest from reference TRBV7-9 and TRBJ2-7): DTGVSQNPRHKITKRGQNVTFRCDPISEHNRLYWYRQTLGQGPEFLTYFQNEAQLEKSRLLSDRFSAERPKGSFSTLEIQRTEQGDSAMYLCASSAAPGGPVGSYEQYFGPGTRLTVT.

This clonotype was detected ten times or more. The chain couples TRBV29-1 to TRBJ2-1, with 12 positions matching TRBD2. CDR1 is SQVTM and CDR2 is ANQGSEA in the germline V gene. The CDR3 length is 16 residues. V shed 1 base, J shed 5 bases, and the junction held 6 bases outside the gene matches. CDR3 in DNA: TGCAGCGTTGAAGGGGAGTCTAGCGGGGGGGACAATGAGCAGTTCTTC. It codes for CSVEGESSGGDNEQFF.

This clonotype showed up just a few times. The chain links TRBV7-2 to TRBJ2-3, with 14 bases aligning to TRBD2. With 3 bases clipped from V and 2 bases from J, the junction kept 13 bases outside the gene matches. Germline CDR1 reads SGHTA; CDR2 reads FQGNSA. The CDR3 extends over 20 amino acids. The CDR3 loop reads CASSLGAGLAGGIPTDTQYF. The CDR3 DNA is TGTGCCAGCAGCTTGGGCGCCGGACTAGCGGGAGGTATTCCCACAGATACGCAGTATTTT.

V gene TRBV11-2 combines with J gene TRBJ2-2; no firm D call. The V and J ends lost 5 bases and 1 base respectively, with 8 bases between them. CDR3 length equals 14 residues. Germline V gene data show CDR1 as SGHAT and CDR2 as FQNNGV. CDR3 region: CASSPLRNTGELFF. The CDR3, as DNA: TGTGCCAGCAGCCCTTTGAGGAACACCGGGGAGCTGTTTTTT.

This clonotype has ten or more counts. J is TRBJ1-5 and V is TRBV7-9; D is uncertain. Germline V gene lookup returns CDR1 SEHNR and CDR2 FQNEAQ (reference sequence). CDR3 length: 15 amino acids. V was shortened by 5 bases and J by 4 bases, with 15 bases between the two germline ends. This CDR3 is CASSDEDFLNQPQHF. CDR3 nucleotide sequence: TGTGCCAGCAGCGATGAGGACTTCCTTAATCAGCCCCAGCATTTT.

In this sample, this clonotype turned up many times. CDR3 in amino acids: CASSQGRQKTGTQYF. The CDR3, as DNA: TGCGCCAGCAGCCAAGGCCGGCAAAAGACCGGTACGCAGTATTTT. V usage is TRBV4-3 and J usage is TRBJ2-3; D is unresolved. Germline V gene data show CDR1 as LGHNA and CDR2 as YSLEER. This CDR3 is built from 15 residues. The V end lost 1 base, the J end lost 8 bases, and 16 bases lay between the germline ends.

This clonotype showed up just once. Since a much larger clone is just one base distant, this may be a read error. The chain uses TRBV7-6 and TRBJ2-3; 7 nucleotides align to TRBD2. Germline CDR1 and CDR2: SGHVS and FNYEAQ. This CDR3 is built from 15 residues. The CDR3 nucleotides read TGTGCCACGGGCGGTTTATATGCGGGAGTAGATACGCGGTATTTT. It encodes CATGGLYAGVDTRYF.

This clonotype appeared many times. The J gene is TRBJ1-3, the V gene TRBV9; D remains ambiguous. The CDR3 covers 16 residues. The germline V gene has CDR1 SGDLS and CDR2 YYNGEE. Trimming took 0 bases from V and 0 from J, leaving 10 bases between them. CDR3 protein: CASSVGGGYSGNTIYF. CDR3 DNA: TGTGCCAGCAGCGTAGGAGGAGGGTACTCTGGAAACACCATATATTTT.

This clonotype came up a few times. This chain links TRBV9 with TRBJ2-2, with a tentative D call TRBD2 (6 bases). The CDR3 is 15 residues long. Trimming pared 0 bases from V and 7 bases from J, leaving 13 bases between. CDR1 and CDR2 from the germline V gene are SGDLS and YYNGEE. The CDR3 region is CASSVAGGVGGELFF. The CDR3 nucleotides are TGTGCCAGCAGCGTAGCCGGGGGAGTAGGCGGGGAGCTGTTTTTT. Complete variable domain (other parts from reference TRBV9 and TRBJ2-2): DSGVTQTPKHLITATGQRVTLRCSPRSGDLSVYWYQQSLDQGLQFLIQYYNGEERAKGNILERFSAQQFPDLHSELNLSSLELGDSALYFCASSVAGGVGGELFFGEGSRLTVL.

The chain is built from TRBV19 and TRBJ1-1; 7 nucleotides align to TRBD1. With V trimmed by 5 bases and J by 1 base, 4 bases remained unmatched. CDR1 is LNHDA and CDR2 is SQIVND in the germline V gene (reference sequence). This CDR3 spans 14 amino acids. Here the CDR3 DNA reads TGTGCCAGTAGTTCTAGGGACAGGAACACTGAAGCTTTCTTT. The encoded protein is CASSSRDRNTEAFF.

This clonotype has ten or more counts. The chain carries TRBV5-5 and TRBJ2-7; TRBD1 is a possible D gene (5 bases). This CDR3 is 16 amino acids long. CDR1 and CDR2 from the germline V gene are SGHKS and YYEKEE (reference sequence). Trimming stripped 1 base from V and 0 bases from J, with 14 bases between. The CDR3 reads CASSLRGPQGSYEQYF. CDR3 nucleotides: TGTGCCAGCAGCTTGAGAGGTCCGCAGGGCTCCTACGAGCAGTACTTC.

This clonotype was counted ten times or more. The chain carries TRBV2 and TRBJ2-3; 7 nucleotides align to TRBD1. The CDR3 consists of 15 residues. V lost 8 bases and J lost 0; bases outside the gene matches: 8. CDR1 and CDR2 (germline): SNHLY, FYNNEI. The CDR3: CASSLGTASTDTQYF. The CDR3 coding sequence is TGTGCCAGCTCTTTAGGGACAGCTAGCACAGATACGCAGTATTTT.

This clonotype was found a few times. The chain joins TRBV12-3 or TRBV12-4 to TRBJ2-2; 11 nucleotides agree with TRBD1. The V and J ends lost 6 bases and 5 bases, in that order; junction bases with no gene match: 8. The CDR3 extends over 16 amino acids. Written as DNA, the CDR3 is TGTGCCAGCAGGGAAGCCGGGACAGGGGGTACCGGGGAGCTGTTTTTT. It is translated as CASREAGTGGTGELFF.